This is a list of T cell receptor beta chains from one sample in a study of technical replicates of blood from a few donors. Some clones are missing from TCRdb's copy, which holds only in-frame ones; the method was immunoSEQ multiplex PCR. The table lists around 13,000 clones, roughly 94% of them singletons. The material sequenced was PBMCs. These receptors came from a human donor in good health. CDR3s include the opening cysteine and the closing phenylalanine or tryptophan. Each record gives: clone size, J gene, D gene, V gene, CDR3 DNA, CDR3 protein. The D gene is left open where the match is weak. Size is omitted from some rows. Given values are once, few, many or a class for expanded clones.

clone_size: NA
j_call: TRBJ2-1
d_call: TRBD1
v_call: TRBV5-4
cdr3_nt: TGTGCCAGCAGCATGGAACAGGGGAGTCTGTTCTTC
cdr3_aa: CASSMEQGSLFF

clone_size: few
j_call: TRBJ1-5
d_call: NA
v_call: TRBV30
cdr3_nt: TGTGCCTGGACGGCCGGGGGAGATCAGCCCCAGCATTTT
cdr3_aa: CAWTAGGDQPQHF

clone_size: NA
j_call: TRBJ1-5
d_call: TRBD1
v_call: TRBV5-1
cdr3_nt: TGCGCCAGCAGCTTTGGTCAGGGGGTCAATCAGCCCCAGCATTTT
cdr3_aa: CASSFGQGVNQPQHF

clone_size: NA
j_call: TRBJ2-5
d_call: TRBD1
v_call: TRBV5-1
cdr3_nt: TGCGCCAGCATGCCCGGGACAGTCGTTAAGACCCAGTACTTC
cdr3_aa: CASMPGTVVKTQYF

clone_size: once
j_call: TRBJ2-1
d_call: TRBD2
v_call: TRBV10-1
cdr3_nt: TGCGCCAGCAGTGAGCTCCCGGGACTAGCGTATGAGCAGTTCTTC
cdr3_aa: CASSELPGLAYEQFF

clone_size: NA
j_call: TRBJ2-3
d_call: NA
v_call: TRBV18
cdr3_nt: TGTGCCAGCTCACCCCCAAATGGGCAGGGGTATACGCAGTATTTT
cdr3_aa: CASSPPNGQGYTQYF

clone_size: NA
j_call: TRBJ1-4
d_call: TRBD1
v_call: TRBV29-1
cdr3_nt: TGCAGCGCGGCTTACCGGGACAGGGGAGAGAAACTGTTTTTT
cdr3_aa: CSAAYRDRGEKLFF

clone_size: NA
j_call: TRBJ2-2
d_call: TRBD1
v_call: TRBV7-7
cdr3_nt: TGTGCCAGCAGCTTAGGGGGGACAGGGGGAACCGGGGAGCTGTTTTTT
cdr3_aa: CASSLGGTGGTGELFF

clone_size: NA
j_call: TRBJ2-5
d_call: NA
v_call: TRBV7-3
cdr3_nt: TGTGCCAGCAGCTTAAATCCAGGGGGGGAGACCCAGTACTTC
cdr3_aa: CASSLNPGGETQYF

clone_size: NA
j_call: TRBJ2-2
d_call: NA
v_call: TRBV4-2
cdr3_nt: TGTGCCAGCAGCCAAGGGGATAGCGTGAACACCGGGGAGCTGTTTTTT
cdr3_aa: CASSQGDSVNTGELFF

clone_size: NA
j_call: TRBJ1-1
d_call: NA
v_call: TRBV11-1
cdr3_nt: TGTGCCAGCAGCTTAGTAGGAGGGGCGGGGAACACTGAAGCTTTCTTT
cdr3_aa: CASSLVGGAGNTEAFF

clone_size: NA
j_call: TRBJ1-1
d_call: NA
v_call: TRBV5-1
cdr3_nt: TGCGCCAGCAGCTTATGGCAAAACACTGAAGCTTTCTTT
cdr3_aa: CASSLWQNTEAFF

clone_size: NA
j_call: TRBJ2-7
d_call: TRBD2
v_call: TRBV28
cdr3_nt: TGTGCCAGCAGTCCAACTAGCGGGGACCCCTACGAGCAGTACTTC
cdr3_aa: CASSPTSGDPYEQYF

clone_size: NA
j_call: TRBJ2-1
d_call: NA
v_call: TRBV7-3
cdr3_nt: TGTGCCAGCAGCCCAGACCCACCGGGTGAGCAGTTCTTC
cdr3_aa: CASSPDPPGEQFF

clone_size: NA
j_call: TRBJ2-1
d_call: NA
v_call: TRBV7-9
cdr3_nt: TGTGCCAGCAGCTTAGAGGGCGACAGCAATGAGCAGTTCTTC
cdr3_aa: CASSLEGDSNEQFF

clone_size: NA
j_call: TRBJ2-1
d_call: NA
v_call: TRBV7-9
cdr3_nt: TGTGCCAGCAGCTTAGTTAGCAATGAGCAGTTCTTC
cdr3_aa: CASSLVSNEQFF

clone_size: once
j_call: TRBJ2-7
d_call: NA
v_call: TRBV5-4
cdr3_nt: TGTGCCAGCAGCTTGGGACAGGGAGGTTACGAGCAGTACTTC
cdr3_aa: CASSLGQGGYEQYF

clone_size: NA
j_call: TRBJ1-3
d_call: NA
v_call: TRBV6-5
cdr3_nt: TGTGCCAGCAGTATAGGAAACACCATATATTTT
cdr3_aa: CASSIGNTIYF

clone_size: once
j_call: TRBJ2-1
d_call: TRBD2
v_call: TRBV7-8
cdr3_nt: TGTGCCAGCACCCGAGTACTAGCGGCGAATGAGCAGTTCTTC
cdr3_aa: CASTRVLAANEQFF

clone_size: once
j_call: TRBJ2-3
d_call: NA
v_call: TRBV28
cdr3_nt: TGTGCCAGCAGCCAAGGGGGAGATACGCAGTATTTT
cdr3_aa: CASSQGGDTQYF

clone_size: once
j_call: TRBJ1-1
d_call: NA
v_call: TRBV11-2
cdr3_nt: TGTGCCAGCACAATAGGGGCGGCGCGGAACACTGAAGCTTTCTTT
cdr3_aa: CASTIGAARNTEAFF

clone_size: NA
j_call: TRBJ2-7
d_call: NA
v_call: TRBV10-2
cdr3_nt: TGCGCCAGCTCCTGGGCCGGGACACCGTACGGCGAGCAGTACTTC
cdr3_aa: CASSWAGTPYGEQYF

clone_size: NA
j_call: TRBJ2-4
d_call: NA
v_call: TRBV9
cdr3_nt: TGTGCCAGCAGCGCCCCGAGGGTAGACATTCAGTACTTC
cdr3_aa: CASSAPRVDIQYF

clone_size: NA
j_call: TRBJ2-3
d_call: TRBD1
v_call: TRBV5-1
cdr3_nt: TGCGCCAGCAGCCCAGGACAGGGCAGTGGAGATACGCAGTATTTT
cdr3_aa: CASSPGQGSGDTQYF

clone_size: NA
j_call: TRBJ1-5
d_call: NA
v_call: TRBV18
cdr3_nt: TGTGCCAGCTCACCCGGGGGTAGTCGCAATCAGCCCCAGCATTTT
cdr3_aa: CASSPGGSRNQPQHF

clone_size: NA
j_call: TRBJ2-7
d_call: NA
v_call: TRBV5-1
cdr3_nt: TGCGCCAGCACCCCGGTTCCCAGGGACTACGAGCAGTACTTC
cdr3_aa: CASTPVPRDYEQYF

clone_size: NA
j_call: TRBJ2-2
d_call: TRBD2
v_call: TRBV9
cdr3_nt: TGTGCCAGCAGCGTGGCGGGAGCGGGAACCGGGGAGCTGTTTTTT
cdr3_aa: CASSVAGAGTGELFF

clone_size: once
j_call: TRBJ2-2
d_call: TRBD1
v_call: TRBV23-1
cdr3_nt: TGCGCCAGCCCGGGTTGCAGGGGGCGCACCGGGGAGCTGTTTTTT
cdr3_aa: CASPGCRGRTGELFF

clone_size: NA
j_call: TRBJ1-1
d_call: TRBD1
v_call: TRBV28
cdr3_nt: TGTGCCAGCAGTGTAAAACAGGGGGCGTTCTCTTATGAAGCTTTCTTT
cdr3_aa: CASSVKQGAFSYEAFF

clone_size: NA
j_call: TRBJ1-2
d_call: TRBD1
v_call: TRBV19
cdr3_nt: TGTGCCAGTAGTCTGACAGGGAACCCGGCGGGCTACACCTTC
cdr3_aa: CASSLTGNPAGYTF

clone_size: NA
j_call: TRBJ2-3
d_call: NA
v_call: TRBV12-2
cdr3_nt: TGTGCAAGTCGCTTAAAGGGGCTATCTAGCACAGATACGCAGTATTTT
cdr3_aa: CASRLKGLSSTDTQYF

clone_size: NA
j_call: TRBJ1-1
d_call: NA
v_call: TRBV14
cdr3_nt: TGTGCCAGCAGCCCCAAAGGGGCCCCGACTGGAGCTTTCTTT
cdr3_aa: CASSPKGAPTGAFF

clone_size: NA
j_call: TRBJ2-1
d_call: NA
v_call: TRBV11-2
cdr3_nt: TGTGCCAGCAGCCCGAACGGACTAACTAGCTCCTACAATGAGCAGTTCTTC
cdr3_aa: CASSPNGLTSSYNEQFF

clone_size: few
j_call: TRBJ2-2
d_call: TRBD1
v_call: TRBV30
cdr3_nt: TGTGCCTGGAGTGCCGGACAGGGGACCGGGGAGCTGTTTTTT
cdr3_aa: CAWSAGQGTGELFF

clone_size: once
j_call: TRBJ2-3
d_call: TRBD1
v_call: TRBV11-2
cdr3_nt: TGTGCCAGCAGCTTGGGACAGCCAGACACAGATACGCAGTATTTT
cdr3_aa: CASSLGQPDTDTQYF

clone_size: NA
j_call: TRBJ2-1
d_call: NA
v_call: TRBV4-2
cdr3_nt: TGTGCCAGCAGCCAAGATAAGGGGAATGAGCAGTTCTTC
cdr3_aa: CASSQDKGNEQFF

clone_size: NA
j_call: TRBJ2-2
d_call: NA
v_call: TRBV7-7
cdr3_nt: TGTGCCAGCAGCGCGGCGTCGGGGACCGGGGAGCTGTTTTTT
cdr3_aa: CASSAASGTGELFF

clone_size: NA
j_call: TRBJ2-3
d_call: TRBD2
v_call: TRBV7-9
cdr3_nt: TGTGCCAGCAGCTTCTCCCCTAGCGGGCTGCCTGGGGGAGATACGCAGTATTTT
cdr3_aa: CASSFSPSGLPGGDTQYF

clone_size: NA
j_call: TRBJ2-1
d_call: TRBD2
v_call: TRBV5-4
cdr3_nt: TGTGCCAGCAGCTTGAGCGGGAGCCGATACTCCTACAATGAGCAGTTCTTC
cdr3_aa: CASSLSGSRYSYNEQFF

clone_size: once
j_call: TRBJ2-5
d_call: NA
v_call: TRBV6-1
cdr3_nt: TGTGCCAGCAGTGAGCAGACAGGGAGCGGGCAAGAGACCCAGTACTTC
cdr3_aa: CASSEQTGSGQETQYF

clone_size: once
j_call: TRBJ1-1
d_call: NA
v_call: TRBV11-2
cdr3_nt: TGTGCCAGCAGCTTAGATTCGGGGGGGACTGAAGCTTTCTTT
cdr3_aa: CASSLDSGGTEAFF

clone_size: NA
j_call: TRBJ2-7
d_call: TRBD2
v_call: TRBV25-1
cdr3_nt: TGTGCCAGCAGTGAGGGGGGTTTAGCGGGAACCTACGAGCAGTACTTC
cdr3_aa: CASSEGGLAGTYEQYF

clone_size: NA
j_call: TRBJ2-7
d_call: NA
v_call: TRBV5-1
cdr3_nt: TGCGCCAGCAGCTTGGCCGGGGGTTTCTACGAGCAGTACTTC
cdr3_aa: CASSLAGGFYEQYF

clone_size: NA
j_call: TRBJ2-1
d_call: NA
v_call: TRBV18
cdr3_nt: TGTGCCAGCTCACCGTCTAGCGAGTACAATGAGCAGTTCTTC
cdr3_aa: CASSPSSEYNEQFF

clone_size: NA
j_call: TRBJ1-1
d_call: NA
v_call: TRBV19
cdr3_nt: TGTGCCAGTAGCTTAGACAGCCCCACTGAAGCTTTCTTT
cdr3_aa: CASSLDSPTEAFF

clone_size: NA
j_call: TRBJ2-2
d_call: NA
v_call: TRBV30
cdr3_nt: TGTGCCTGGAGTGTACGGGGCACCGGGGAGCTGTTTTTT
cdr3_aa: CAWSVRGTGELFF

clone_size: NA
j_call: TRBJ2-7
d_call: TRBD1
v_call: TRBV7-8
cdr3_nt: TGTGCCAGCAGAGGAAGGGGGCCCGAGCAGTACTTC
cdr3_aa: CASRGRGPEQYF

clone_size: once
j_call: TRBJ2-3
d_call: TRBD1
v_call: TRBV28
cdr3_nt: TGTGCCAGCAGGAGACCGGGACAGGGTACAGATACGCAGTATTTT
cdr3_aa: CASRRPGQGTDTQYF

clone_size: NA
j_call: TRBJ1-1
d_call: TRBD1
v_call: TRBV6-1
cdr3_nt: TGTGCCAGCCCCAGACAGGGGGCAGGGGACACTGAAGCTTTCTTT
cdr3_aa: CASPRQGAGDTEAFF

clone_size: NA
j_call: TRBJ2-7
d_call: NA
v_call: TRBV27
cdr3_nt: TGTGCCAGCAGTTCCTTCTACGAGCAGTACTTC
cdr3_aa: CASSSFYEQYF

clone_size: NA
j_call: TRBJ2-7
d_call: TRBD2
v_call: TRBV6-1
cdr3_nt: TGTGCCAGCAGTGCGGGGGGGACCTCCTACGAGCAGTACTTC
cdr3_aa: CASSAGGTSYEQYF

clone_size: NA
j_call: TRBJ1-2
d_call: NA
v_call: TRBV19
cdr3_nt: TGTGCCAGCTGGAGGGGAGGAGGGTATGGCTACACCTTC
cdr3_aa: CASWRGGGYGYTF

clone_size: NA
j_call: TRBJ2-7
d_call: TRBD1
v_call: TRBV6-5
cdr3_nt: TGTGCCAGCCGGATCTGGACAGGGCCCTACGAGCAGTACTTC
cdr3_aa: CASRIWTGPYEQYF

clone_size: NA
j_call: TRBJ2-3
d_call: TRBD2
v_call: TRBV25-1
cdr3_nt: TGTGCCAGCAGTGAATCTAGCGGGAGCACAGATACGCAGTATTTT
cdr3_aa: CASSESSGSTDTQYF

clone_size: NA
j_call: TRBJ1-2
d_call: TRBD1
v_call: TRBV19
cdr3_nt: TGTGCCAGTAGCCCCGGACAGGGCGGCGGCTATGGCTACACCTTC
cdr3_aa: CASSPGQGGGYGYTF

clone_size: once
j_call: TRBJ2-7
d_call: NA
v_call: TRBV11-1
cdr3_nt: TGTGCCAGCAGCTTAGATACCGGGGGCGAGCAGTACTTC
cdr3_aa: CASSLDTGGEQYF

clone_size: NA
j_call: TRBJ2-3
d_call: TRBD1
v_call: TRBV5-1
cdr3_nt: TGCGCCAGCAGCTCCGGGACAGGGTGGGGGGTTACCGGCACAGATACGCAGTATTTT
cdr3_aa: CASSSGTGWGVTGTDTQYF

clone_size: NA
j_call: TRBJ1-4
d_call: NA
v_call: TRBV7-9
cdr3_nt: TGTGCCAGCAGCTCCGGCGGTAGACGTATTGTGTTTTTT
cdr3_aa: CASSSGGRRIVFF

clone_size: NA
j_call: TRBJ2-1
d_call: TRBD2
v_call: TRBV19
cdr3_nt: TGTGCCACCAGGACTAGCGGGAGGGGGTTGGATGAGCAGTTCTTC
cdr3_aa: CATRTSGRGLDEQFF

clone_size: few
j_call: TRBJ1-2
d_call: NA
v_call: TRBV5-1
cdr3_nt: TGCGCCAGCAGCTTGACGGCGGATGGCTACACCTTC
cdr3_aa: CASSLTADGYTF